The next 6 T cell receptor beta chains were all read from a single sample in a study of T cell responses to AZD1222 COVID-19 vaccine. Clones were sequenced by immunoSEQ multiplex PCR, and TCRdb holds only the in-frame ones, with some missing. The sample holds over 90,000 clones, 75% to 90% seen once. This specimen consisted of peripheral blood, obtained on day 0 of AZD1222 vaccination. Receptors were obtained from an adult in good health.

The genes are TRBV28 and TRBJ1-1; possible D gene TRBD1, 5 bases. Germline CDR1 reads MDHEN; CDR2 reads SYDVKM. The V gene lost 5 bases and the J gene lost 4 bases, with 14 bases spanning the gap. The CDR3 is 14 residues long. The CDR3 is CASSQPSGGTEAFF. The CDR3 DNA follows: TGTGCCAGCAGTCAGCCGTCCGGGGGCACTGAAGCTTTCTTT.

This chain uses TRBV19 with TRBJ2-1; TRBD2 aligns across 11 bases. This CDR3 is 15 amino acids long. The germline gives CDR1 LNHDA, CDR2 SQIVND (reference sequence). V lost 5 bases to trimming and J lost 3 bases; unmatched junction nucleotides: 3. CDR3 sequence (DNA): TGTGCCAGTAGTCTAGCGGGGGGCAGCTACAATGAGCAGTTCTTC. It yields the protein CASSLAGGSYNEQFF.

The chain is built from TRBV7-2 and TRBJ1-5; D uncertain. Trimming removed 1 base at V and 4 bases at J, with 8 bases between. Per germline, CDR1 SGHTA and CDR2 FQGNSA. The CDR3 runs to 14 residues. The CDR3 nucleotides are TGTGCCAGCAGCTTAGGGGTTCTTAATCAGCCCCAGCATTTT. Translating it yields CASSLGVLNQPQHF.

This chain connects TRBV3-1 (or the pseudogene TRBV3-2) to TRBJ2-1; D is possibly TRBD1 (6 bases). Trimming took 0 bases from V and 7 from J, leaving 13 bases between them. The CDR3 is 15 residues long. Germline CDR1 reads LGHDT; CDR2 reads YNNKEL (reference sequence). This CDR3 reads CASSQDLVRGNEQFF. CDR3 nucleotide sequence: TGTGCCAGCAGCCAAGATCTAGTCAGGGGTAATGAGCAGTTCTTC.

The CDR3 sequence: CASSLLREGEQYF. Here the CDR3 DNA reads TGTGCCAGCAGCTTACTACGGGAGGGCGAGCAGTACTTC. The gene calls are TRBV7-2 and TRBJ2-7; 8 bases map to TRBD2. From germline, CDR1 is SGHTA and CDR2 FQGNSA. The CDR3 is made up of 13 amino acids. The V and J ends lost 2 bases and 6 bases, in that order; junction bases with no gene match: 3.

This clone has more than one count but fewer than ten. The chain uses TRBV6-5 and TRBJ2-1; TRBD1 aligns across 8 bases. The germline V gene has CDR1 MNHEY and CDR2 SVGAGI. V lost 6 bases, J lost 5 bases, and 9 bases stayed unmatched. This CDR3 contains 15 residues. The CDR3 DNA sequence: TGTGCCAGCAGGCCGAAGGACAGGGACCACAATGAGCAGTTCTTC. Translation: CASRPKDRDHNEQFF.